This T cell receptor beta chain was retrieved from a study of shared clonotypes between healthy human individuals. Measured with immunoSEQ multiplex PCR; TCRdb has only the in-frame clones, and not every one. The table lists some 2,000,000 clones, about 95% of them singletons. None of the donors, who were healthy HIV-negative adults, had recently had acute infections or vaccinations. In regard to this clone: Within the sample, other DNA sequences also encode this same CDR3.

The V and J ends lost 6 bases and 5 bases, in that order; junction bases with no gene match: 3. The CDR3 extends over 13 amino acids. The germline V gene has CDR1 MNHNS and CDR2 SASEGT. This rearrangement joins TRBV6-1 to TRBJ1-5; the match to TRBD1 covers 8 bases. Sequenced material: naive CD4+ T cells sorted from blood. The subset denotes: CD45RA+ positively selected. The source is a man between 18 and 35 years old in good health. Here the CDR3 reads CASRGQGYQPQHF. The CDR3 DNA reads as TGTGCCAGCAGAGGACAGGGATATCAGCCCCAGCATTTT.